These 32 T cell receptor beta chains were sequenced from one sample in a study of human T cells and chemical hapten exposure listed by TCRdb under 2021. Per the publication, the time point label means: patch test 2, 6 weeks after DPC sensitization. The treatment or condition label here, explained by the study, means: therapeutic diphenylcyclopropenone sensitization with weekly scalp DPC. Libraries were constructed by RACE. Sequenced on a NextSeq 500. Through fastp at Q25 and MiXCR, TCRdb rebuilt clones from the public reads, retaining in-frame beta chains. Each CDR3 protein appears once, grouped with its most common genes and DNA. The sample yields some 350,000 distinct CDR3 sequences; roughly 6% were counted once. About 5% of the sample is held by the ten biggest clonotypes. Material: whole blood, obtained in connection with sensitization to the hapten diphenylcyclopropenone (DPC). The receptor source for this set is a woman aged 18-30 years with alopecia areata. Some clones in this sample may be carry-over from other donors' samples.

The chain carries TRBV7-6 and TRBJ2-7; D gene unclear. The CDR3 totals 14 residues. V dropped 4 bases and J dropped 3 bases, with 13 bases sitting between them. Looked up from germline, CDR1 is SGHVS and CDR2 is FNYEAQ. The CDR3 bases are TGTGCCAGCAGCTCTAGACCAGACCTCTACGAGCAGTACTTC. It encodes CASSSRPDLYEQYF.

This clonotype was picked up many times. The CDR3 spells CASTTRWQNTEAFF. CDR3 DNA sequence: TGTGCCAGCACCACCAGGTGGCAGAACACTGAAGCTTTCTTT. The V gene is TRBV7-2, the J gene TRBJ1-1; no clear D. V was clipped by 7 bases and J by 1 base, with 13 bases between them. Germline CDR1 reads SGHTA; CDR2 reads FQGNSA. This CDR3 region has 14 residues. Combining the CDR3 with reference TRBV7-2 and TRBJ1-1 gives the whole variable domain GAGVSQSPSNKVTEKGKDVELRCDPISGHTALYWYRQSLGQGLEFLIYFQGNSAPDKSGLPSDRFSAERTGGSVSTLTIQRTQQEDSAVYLCASTTRWQNTEAFFGQGTRLTVV.

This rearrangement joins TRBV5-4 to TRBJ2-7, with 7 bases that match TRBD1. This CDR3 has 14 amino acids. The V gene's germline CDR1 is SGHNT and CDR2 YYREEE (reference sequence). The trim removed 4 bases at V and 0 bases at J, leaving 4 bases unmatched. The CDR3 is CASSKNRGSYEQYF. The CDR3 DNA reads TGTGCCAGCAGCAAGAACAGGGGCTCCTACGAGCAGTACTTC.

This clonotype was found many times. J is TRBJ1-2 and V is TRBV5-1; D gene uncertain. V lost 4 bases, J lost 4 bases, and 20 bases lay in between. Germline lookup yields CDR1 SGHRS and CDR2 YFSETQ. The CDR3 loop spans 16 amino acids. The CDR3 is CASSTASWTGPYGYTF. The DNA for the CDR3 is TGCGCCAGCAGCACCGCCTCTTGGACTGGCCCCTATGGCTACACCTTC.

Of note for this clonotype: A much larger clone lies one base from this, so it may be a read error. DNA of the CDR3: TGTGCCAGCAGCCCTACAGGGGCCTGGGACACCGGGGAGCTGTTTTTT. It is translated as CASSPTGAWDTGELFF. The chain recombines TRBV7-8 with TRBJ2-2; TRBD1 matches at 7 bases. The CDR3 sequence is 16 residues long. Losses at the gene ends were 5 bases for V and 3 bases for J; bases not matched to a gene: 9. The germline V gene has CDR1 SGHVS and CDR2 FQNEAQ. The variable domain in full, with the rest retrieved from reference TRBV7-8 and TRBJ2-2, is GAGVSQSPRYKVAKRGQDVALRCDPISGHVSLFWYQQALGQGPEFLTYFQNEAQLDKSGLPSDRFFAERPEGSVSTLKIQRTQQEDSAVYLCASSPTGAWDTGELFFGEGSRLTVL.

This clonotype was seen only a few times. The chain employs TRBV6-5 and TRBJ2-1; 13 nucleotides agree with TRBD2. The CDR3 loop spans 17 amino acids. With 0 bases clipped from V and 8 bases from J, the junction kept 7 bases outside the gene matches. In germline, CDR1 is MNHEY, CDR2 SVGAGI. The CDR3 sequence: CASSYSTTSGGADEQFF. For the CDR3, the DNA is TGTGCCAGCAGTTACTCCACTACTAGCGGGGGGGCCGATGAGCAGTTCTTC.

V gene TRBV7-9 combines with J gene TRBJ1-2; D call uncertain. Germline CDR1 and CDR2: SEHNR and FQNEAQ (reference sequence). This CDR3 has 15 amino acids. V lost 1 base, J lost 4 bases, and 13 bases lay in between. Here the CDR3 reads CASSLVGQEFYGYTF. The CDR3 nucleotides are TGTGCCAGCAGCTTAGTGGGCCAAGAATTCTATGGCTACACCTTC. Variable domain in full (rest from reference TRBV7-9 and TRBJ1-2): DTGVSQNPRHKITKRGQNVTFRCDPISEHNRLYWYRQTLGQGPEFLTYFQNEAQLEKSRLLSDRFSAERPKGSFSTLEIQRTEQGDSAMYLCASSLVGQEFYGYTFGSGTRLTVV.

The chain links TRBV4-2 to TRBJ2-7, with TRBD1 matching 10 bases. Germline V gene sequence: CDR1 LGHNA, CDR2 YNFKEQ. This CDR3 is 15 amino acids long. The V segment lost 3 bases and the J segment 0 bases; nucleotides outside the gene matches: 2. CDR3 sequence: CASSQDRGTSYEQYF. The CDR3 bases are TGTGCCAGCAGCCAGGACAGGGGGACCTCCTACGAGCAGTACTTC.

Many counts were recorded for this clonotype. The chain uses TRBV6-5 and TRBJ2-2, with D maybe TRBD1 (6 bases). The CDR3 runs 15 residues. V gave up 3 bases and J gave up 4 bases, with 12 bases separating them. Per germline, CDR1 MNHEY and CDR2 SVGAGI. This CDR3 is CASSYPGAGTGELFF. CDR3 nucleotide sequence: TGTGCCAGCAGTTATCCAGGGGCTGGCACCGGGGAGCTGTTTTTT.

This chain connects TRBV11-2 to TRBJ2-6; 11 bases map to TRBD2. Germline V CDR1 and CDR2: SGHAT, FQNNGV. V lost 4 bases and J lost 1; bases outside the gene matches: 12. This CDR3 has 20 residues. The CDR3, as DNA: TGTGCCAGCAGCTCCCGCGACGGTAGCGGGGGGGAATCTGGGGCCAACGTCCTGACTTTC. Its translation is CASSSRDGSGGESGANVLTF.

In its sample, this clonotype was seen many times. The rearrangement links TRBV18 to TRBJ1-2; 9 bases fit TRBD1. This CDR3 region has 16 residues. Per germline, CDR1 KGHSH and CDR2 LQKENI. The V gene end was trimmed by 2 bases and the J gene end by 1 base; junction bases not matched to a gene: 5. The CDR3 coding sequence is TGTGCCAGCTCACCAACCGGGACAGGGAGTAACTATGGCTACACCTTC. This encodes CASSPTGTGSNYGYTF.

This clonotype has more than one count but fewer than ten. The CDR3 DNA reads as TGCGCCAGCAGCCAAGAGGGCGGACTAGCGGGGGGACATTACGAGCAGTACTTC. Translation: CASSQEGGLAGGHYEQYF. The chain employs TRBV4-3 and TRBJ2-7, with 14 bases aligning to TRBD2. Trimming at V came to 0 bases and at J to 4 bases, leaving 8 bases not matched to a gene. This CDR3 comprises 18 residues. Germline V gene lookup returns CDR1 LGHNA and CDR2 YSLEER.

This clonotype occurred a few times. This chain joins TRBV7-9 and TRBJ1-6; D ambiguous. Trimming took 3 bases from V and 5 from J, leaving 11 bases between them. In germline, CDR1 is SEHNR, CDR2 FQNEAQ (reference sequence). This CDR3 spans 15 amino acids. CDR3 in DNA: TGTGCCAGCAGCTTTAGTTACAGAGATAATTCACCCCTCCACTTT. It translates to CASSFSYRDNSPLHF.

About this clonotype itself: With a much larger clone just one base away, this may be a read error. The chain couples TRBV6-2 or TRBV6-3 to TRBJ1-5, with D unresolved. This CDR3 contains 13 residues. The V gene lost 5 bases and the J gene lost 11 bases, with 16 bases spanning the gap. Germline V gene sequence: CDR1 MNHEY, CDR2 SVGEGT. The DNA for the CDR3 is TGTGCCAGCAGTACGTCCGATTGGCAGACCCAGCATTTT. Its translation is CASSTSDWQTQHF.

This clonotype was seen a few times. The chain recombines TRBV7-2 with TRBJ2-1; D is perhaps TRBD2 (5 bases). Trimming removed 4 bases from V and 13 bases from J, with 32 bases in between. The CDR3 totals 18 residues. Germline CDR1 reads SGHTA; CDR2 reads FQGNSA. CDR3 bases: TGTGCCAGCAGCTCCCGCCCCTCCACTAGTTCTAAAGGCGGCGGACAGTTCTTC. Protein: CASSSRPSTSSKGGGQFF.

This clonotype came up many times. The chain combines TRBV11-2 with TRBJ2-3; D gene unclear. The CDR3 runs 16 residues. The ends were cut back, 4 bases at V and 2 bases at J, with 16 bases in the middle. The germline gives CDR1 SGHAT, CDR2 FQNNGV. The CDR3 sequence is CASSYRPGLDTDTQYF. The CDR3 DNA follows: TGTGCCAGCAGCTACCGACCCGGGCTCGACACAGATACGCAGTATTTT.

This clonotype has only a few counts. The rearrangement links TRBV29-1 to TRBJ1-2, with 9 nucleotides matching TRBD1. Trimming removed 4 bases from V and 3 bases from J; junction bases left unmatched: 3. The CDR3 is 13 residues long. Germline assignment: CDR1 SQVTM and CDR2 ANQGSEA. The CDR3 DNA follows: TGCAGCGTTGGAACAGGGGGCGACTATGGCTACACCTTC. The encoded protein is CSVGTGGDYGYTF. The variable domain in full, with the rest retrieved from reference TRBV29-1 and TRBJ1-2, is SAVISQKPSRDICQRGTSLTIQCQVDSQVTMMFWYRQQPGQSLTLIATANQGSEATYESGFVIDKFPISRPNLTFSTLTVSNMSPEDSSIYLCSVGTGGDYGYTFGSGTRLTVV.

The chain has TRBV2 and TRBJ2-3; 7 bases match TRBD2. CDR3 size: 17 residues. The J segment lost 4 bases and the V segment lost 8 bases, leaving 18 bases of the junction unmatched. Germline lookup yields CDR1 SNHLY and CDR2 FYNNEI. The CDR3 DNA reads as TGTGCCAGCTGTTCGGGGCGTGGTAGCGGGCCCCCAGATACGCAGTATTTT. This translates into CASCSGRGSGPPDTQYF.

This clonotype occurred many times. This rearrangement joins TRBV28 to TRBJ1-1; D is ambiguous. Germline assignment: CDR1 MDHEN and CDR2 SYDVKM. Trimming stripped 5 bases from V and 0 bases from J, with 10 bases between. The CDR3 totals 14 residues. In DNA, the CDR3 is TGTGCCAGCAGTATAATGACGGTGAACACTGAAGCTTTCTTT. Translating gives CASSIMTVNTEAFF.

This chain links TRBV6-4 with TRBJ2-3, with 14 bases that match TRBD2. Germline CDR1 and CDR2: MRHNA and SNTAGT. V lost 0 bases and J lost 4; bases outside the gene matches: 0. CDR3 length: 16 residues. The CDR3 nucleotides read TGTGCCAGCAGTGACTCGACTAGCGGGGGGGCAGATACGCAGTATTTT. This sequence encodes CASSDSTSGGADTQYF.

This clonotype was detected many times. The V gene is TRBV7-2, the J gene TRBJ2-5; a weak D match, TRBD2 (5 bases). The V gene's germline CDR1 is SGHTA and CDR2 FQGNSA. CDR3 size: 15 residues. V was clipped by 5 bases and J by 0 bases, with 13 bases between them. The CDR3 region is CASSRNRGNQETQYF. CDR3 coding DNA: TGTGCCAGCAGCCGGAACCGGGGAAACCAAGAGACCCAGTACTTC.

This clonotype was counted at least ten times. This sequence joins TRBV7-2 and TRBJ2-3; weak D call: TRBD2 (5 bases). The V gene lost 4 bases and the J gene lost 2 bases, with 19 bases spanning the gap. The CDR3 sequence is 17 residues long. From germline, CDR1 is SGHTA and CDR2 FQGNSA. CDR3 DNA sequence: TGTGCCAGCAGCTCAATGAGGGTCTTACCCCTCACAGATACGCAGTATTTT. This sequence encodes CASSSMRVLPLTDTQYF.

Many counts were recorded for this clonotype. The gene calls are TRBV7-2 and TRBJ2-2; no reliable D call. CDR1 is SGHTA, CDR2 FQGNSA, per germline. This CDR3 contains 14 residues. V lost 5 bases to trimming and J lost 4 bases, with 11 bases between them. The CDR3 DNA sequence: TGTGCCAGCAGCGCCCAGCCCGTCACCGGGGAGCTGTTTTTT. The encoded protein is CASSAQPVTGELFF.

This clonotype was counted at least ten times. The CDR3 is CASRLQGALEAFF. DNA of the CDR3: TGTGCCAGCAGGCTCCAAGGGGCCTTAGAAGCTTTCTTT. The V and J genes are TRBV12-3 or TRBV12-4 and TRBJ1-1, with D maybe TRBD1 (5 bases). This CDR3 region has 13 residues. With 6 bases removed from V and 8 bases from J, the gap between germline ends came to 16 bases.

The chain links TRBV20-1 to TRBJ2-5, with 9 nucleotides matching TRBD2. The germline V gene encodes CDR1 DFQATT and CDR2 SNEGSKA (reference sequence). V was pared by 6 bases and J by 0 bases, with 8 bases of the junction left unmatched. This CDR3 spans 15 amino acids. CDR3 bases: TGCAGTGCCCCTATTAGCGGGGGTAACCAAGAGACCCAGTACTTC. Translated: CSAPISGGNQETQYF.

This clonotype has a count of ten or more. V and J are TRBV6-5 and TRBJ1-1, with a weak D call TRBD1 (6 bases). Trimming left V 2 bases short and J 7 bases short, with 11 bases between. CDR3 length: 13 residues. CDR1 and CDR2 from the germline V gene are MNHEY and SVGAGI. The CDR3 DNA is TGTGCCAGCAGTTACCGACAGGACAGTGAAGCTTTCTTT. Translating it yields CASSYRQDSEAFF.

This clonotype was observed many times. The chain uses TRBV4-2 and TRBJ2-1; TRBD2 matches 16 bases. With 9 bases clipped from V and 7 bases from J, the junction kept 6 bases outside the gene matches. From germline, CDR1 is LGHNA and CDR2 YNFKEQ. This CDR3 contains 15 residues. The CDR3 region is CASSPGLAGGNEQFF. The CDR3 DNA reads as TGTGCCAGTAGTCCGGGACTAGCGGGGGGGAATGAGCAGTTCTTC.

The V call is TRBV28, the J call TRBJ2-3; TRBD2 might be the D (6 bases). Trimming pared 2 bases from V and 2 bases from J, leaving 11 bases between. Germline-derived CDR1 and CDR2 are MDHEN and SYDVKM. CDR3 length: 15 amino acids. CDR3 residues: CASSLGGVATDTQYF. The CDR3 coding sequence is TGTGCCAGCAGTTTAGGCGGGGTTGCCACAGATACGCAGTATTTT.

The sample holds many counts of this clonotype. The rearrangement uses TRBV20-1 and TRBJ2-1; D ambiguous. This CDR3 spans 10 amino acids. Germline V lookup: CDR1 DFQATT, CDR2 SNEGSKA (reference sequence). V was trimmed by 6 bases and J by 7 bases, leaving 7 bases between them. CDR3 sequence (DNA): TGCAGTGCAATACGAAATGAGCAGTTCTTC. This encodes CSAIRNEQFF.

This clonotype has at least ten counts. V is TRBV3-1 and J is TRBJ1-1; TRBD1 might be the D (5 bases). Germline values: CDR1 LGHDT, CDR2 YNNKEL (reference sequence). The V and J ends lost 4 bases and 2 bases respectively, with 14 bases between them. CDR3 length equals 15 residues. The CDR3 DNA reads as TGTGCCAGCAGCCCCCACGACAGCCTTAACACTGAAGCTTTCTTT. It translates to CASSPHDSLNTEAFF.

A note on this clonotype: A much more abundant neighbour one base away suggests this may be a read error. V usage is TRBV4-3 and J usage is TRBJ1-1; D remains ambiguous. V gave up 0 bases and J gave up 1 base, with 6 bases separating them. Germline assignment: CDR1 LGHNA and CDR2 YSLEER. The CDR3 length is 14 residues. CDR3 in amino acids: CASSQDSQNTEAFF. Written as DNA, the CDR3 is TGCGCCAGCAGCCAAGACAGTCAGAACACTGAAGCTTTCTTT.

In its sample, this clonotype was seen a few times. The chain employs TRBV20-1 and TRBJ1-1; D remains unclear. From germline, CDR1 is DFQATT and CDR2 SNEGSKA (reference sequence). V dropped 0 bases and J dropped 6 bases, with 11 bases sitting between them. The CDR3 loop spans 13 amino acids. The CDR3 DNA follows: TGCAGTGCTAGAGATTTAGGGAGCCCTGAAGCTTTCTTT. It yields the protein CSARDLGSPEAFF.